The present TCR beta chain was sequenced within a study of T cells in Graves' hyperthyroidism and ophthalmopathy. The study, taken as a whole, reports: Patients with ophthalmopathy were separated from those with stable hyperthyroidism by a 13 V-J model.

This clonotype appeared a few times. What it binds is unknown. The germline V gene encodes CDR1 LNHNV and CDR2 YYDKDF (reference sequence). The CDR3 covers 15 residues. Trimming took off 0 bases at V and 0 bases at J, with 8 bases between the two ends. The TCR beta CDR3 regions underwent amplification using RNA transcripts as the source. A first-round RT-PCR of the TCR CDR3 used the HTBI primer set. One entry per CDR3 protein, called by TCRdb with MiXCR from the multiplex PCR reads. The table shows around 700,000 distinct CDR3 sequences, with roughly 20% occurring only once. Based on clinical symptoms, serum thyroxine and TRAb, thyroid ultrasound and orbital computed tomography, diagnoses were reached. It was at first hyperthyroidism diagnosis, before any ophthalmopathy symptoms, that the blood sample was taken. PBMCs came from more than 9.5 ml fresh peripheral blood.

V usage is TRBV15 and J usage is TRBJ1-1; no reliable D call. The sample taken for sequencing was blood. The clonotype was recovered from a woman between 50 and 59 years old with Graves' hyperthyroidism that later progressed to Graves' ophthalmopathy. The CDR3 region has the DNA TGTGCCACCAGCAGAGATGTACGGTTGAACACTGAAGCTTTCTTT. Its translation: CATSRDVRLNTEAFF.